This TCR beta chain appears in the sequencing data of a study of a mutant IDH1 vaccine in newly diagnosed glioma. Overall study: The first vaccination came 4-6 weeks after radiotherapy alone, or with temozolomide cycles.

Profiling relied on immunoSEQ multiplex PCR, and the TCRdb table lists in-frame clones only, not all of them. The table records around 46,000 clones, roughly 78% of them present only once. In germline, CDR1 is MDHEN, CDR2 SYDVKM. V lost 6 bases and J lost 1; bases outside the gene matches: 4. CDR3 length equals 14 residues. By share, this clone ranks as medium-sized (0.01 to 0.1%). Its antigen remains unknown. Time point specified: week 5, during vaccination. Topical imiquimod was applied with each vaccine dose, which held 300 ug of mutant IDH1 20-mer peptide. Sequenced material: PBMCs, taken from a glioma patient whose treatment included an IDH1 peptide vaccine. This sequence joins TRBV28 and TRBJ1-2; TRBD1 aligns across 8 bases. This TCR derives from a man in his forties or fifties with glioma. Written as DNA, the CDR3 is TGTGCCAGCAGGAACGACAGGGGTAACTATGGCTACACCTTC. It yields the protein CASRNDRGNYGYTF.